There are many counts of the clone carrying this T cell receptor (beta chain). Its antigen is undetermined. The data were taken from a study of identical twins. Overall study findings and caveats: With monozygotic twins, out-of-frame TCR alpha sharing exceeded what models estimated.

This CDR3 is built from 16 residues. V was clipped by 0 bases and J by 8 bases, with 17 bases between them. Through template switching, a universal primer site was introduced, and the cDNA contained unique molecular identifiers. Each CDR3 protein is one row after TCRdb ran MiXCR on the 5' RACE reads. The data contain 150,000 or so distinct CDR3 sequences, around 3.5% of them seen just once; the ten biggest clones take up about 7.8%. Healthy Caucasians supplied all donations. The sequence was obtained from a man aged 18-30 years in good health. Sequencing used memory T cells sorted from blood. The chain recombines TRBV12-3 or TRBV12-4 with TRBJ2-1; possibly TRBD1 or TRBD2 for D (6 bases each). Written as DNA, the CDR3 is TGTGCCAGCAGTTTAGCAGGGGGGACGGGGAAACATGAGCAGTTCTTC. Translation: CASSLAGGTGKHEQFF.